This T cell receptor beta chain was found in a study of T cell repertoires in cytomegalovirus infection. Study context: Both a matching HLA type and CMV infection were indicated by public TCR beta signatures.

Concerning this clonotype itself: Its specificity is not known.

TCRdb passed the reads through MiXCR, listing each CDR3 protein once. Among about 460,000 distinct CDR3 sequences listed, about 11% were seen once. With 4 bases removed from V and 4 bases from J, the gap between germline ends came to 17 bases. Per the germline V gene, CDR1 is GTSNPN and CDR2 is SVGIG (reference sequence). The CDR3 is made up of 15 amino acids. Whole-study results and caveats: Cumulative frequency of public TCR beta families picked out carriers of CMV plus the relevant HLA. HLA-C-restricted TCR beta clonotypes specific for CMV led the ex vivo response.

Input material: PBMCs. This clonotype was sampled from a human donor in good health (CMV status not recorded). Some clones in this sample may be carry-over from other donors' samples. The chain couples TRBV30 to TRBJ1-5; D is unclear. For the CDR3, the DNA is TGTGCCTGGAAAAGTGGACCTGGATCAAATCAGCCCCAGCATTTT. Protein product: CAWKSGPGSNQPQHF.